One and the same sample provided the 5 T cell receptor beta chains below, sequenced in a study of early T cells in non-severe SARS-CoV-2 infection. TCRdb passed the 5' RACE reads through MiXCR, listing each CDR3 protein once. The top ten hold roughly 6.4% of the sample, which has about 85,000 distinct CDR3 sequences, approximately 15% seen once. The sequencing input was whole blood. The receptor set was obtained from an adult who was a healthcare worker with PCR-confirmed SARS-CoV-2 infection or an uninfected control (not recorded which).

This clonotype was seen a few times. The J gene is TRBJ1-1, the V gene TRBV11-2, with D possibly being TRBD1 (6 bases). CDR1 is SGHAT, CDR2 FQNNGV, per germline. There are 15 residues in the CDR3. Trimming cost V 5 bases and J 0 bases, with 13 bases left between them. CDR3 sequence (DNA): TGTGCCAGCAGCGCGAGGGCAGGGGTGAACACTGAAGCTTTCTTT. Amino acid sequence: CASSARAGVNTEAFF.

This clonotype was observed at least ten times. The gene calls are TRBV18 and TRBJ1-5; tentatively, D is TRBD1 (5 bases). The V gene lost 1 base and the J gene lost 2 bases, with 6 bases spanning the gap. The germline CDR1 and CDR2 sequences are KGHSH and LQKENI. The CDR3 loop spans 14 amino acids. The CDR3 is CASSPRGGNQPQHF. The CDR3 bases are TGTGCCAGCTCACCACGGGGGGGCAATCAGCCCCAGCATTTT. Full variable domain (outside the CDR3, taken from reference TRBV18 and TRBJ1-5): NAGVMQNPRHLVRRRGQEARLRCSPMKGHSHVYWYRQLPEEGLKFMVYLQKENIIDESGMPKERFSAEFPKEGPSILRIQQVVRGDSAAYFCASSPRGGNQPQHFGDGTRLSIL.

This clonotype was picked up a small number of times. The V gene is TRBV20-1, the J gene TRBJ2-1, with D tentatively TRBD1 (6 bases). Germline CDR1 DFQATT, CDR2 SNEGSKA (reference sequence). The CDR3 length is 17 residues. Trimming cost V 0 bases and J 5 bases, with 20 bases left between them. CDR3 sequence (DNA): TGCAGTGCTAGAGATCGATCGTCAGGGGTCGTCCACAATGAGCAGTTCTTC. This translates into CSARDRSSGVVHNEQFF.

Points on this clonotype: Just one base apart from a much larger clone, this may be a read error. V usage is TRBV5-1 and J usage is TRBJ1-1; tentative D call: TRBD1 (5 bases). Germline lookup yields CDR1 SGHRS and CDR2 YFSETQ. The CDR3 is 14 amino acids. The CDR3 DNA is TGCGCCAACAGCCCGGGACGGACGAACACTGAAGCTTTCTTT. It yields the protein CANSPGRTNTEAFF.

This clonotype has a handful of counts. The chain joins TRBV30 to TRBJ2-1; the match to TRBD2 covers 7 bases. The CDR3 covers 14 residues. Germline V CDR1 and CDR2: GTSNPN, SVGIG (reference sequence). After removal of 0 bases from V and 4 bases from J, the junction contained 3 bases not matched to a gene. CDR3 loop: CAWSVVRGYNEQFF. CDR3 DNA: TGTGCCTGGAGTGTAGTGCGGGGGTACAATGAGCAGTTCTTC.